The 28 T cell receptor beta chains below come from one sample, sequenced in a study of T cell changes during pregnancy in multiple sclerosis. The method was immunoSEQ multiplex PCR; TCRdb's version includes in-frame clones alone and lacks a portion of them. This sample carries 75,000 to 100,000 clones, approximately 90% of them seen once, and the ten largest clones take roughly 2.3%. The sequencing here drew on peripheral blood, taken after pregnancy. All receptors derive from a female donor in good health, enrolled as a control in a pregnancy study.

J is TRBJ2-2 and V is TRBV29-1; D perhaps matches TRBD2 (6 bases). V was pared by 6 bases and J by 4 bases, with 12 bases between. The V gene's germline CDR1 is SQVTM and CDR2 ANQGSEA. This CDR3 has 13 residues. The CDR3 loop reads CSVKGRFTGELFF. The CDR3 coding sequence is TGCAGCGTAAAGGGGAGGTTCACCGGGGAGCTGTTTTTT.

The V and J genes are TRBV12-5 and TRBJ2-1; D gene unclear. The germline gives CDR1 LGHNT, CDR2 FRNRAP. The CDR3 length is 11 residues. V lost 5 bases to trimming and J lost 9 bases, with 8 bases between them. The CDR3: CASGPYSEQFF. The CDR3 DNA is TGTGCTAGTGGTCCGTATAGTGAGCAGTTCTTC.

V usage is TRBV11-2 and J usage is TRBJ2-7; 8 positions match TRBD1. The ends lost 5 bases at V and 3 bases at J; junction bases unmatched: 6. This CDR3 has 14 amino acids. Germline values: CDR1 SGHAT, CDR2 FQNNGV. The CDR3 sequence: CASSLLTGVYEQYF. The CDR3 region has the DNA TGTGCCAGCAGCCTATTGACAGGGGTCTACGAGCAGTACTTC.

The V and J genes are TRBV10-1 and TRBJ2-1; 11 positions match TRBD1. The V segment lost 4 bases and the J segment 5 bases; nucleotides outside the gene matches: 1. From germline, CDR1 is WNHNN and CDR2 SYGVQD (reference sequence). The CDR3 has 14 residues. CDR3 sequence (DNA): TGCGCCAGCAGTGGGGACAGGGGGAACAATGAGCAGTTCTTC. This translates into CASSGDRGNNEQFF.

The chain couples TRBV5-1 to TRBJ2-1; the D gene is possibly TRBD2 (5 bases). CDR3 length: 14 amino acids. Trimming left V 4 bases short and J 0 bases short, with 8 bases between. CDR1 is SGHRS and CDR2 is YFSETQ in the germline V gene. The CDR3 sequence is CASSKRSSYNEQFF. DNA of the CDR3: TGCGCCAGCAGCAAGCGGAGCTCCTACAATGAGCAGTTCTTC.

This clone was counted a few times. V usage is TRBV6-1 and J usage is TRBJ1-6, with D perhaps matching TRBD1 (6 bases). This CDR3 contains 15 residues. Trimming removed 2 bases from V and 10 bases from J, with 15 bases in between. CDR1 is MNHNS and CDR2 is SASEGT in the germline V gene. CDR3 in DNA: TGTGCCAGCAGTGAAACAGGGTCTTTGGGGTCACCCCTCCACTTT. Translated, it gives CASSETGSLGSPLHF.

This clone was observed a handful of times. The CDR3 DNA follows: TGTGCCAGCAGTGAAGGGAGCACCGGGGAGCTGTTTTTT. It encodes CASSEGSTGELFF. The gene calls are TRBV6-4 and TRBJ2-2; D possibly corresponds to TRBD2 (5 bases). Trimming took off 3 bases at V and 4 bases at J, with 6 bases between the two ends. Germline-derived CDR1 and CDR2 are MRHNA and SNTAGT. This CDR3 has 13 residues.

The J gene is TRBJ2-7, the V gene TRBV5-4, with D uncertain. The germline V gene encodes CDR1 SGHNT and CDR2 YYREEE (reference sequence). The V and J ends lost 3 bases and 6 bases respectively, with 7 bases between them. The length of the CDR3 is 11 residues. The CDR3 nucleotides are TGTGCCAGCAGCTGGAGCAGCGAGCAGTACTTC. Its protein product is CASSWSSEQYF.

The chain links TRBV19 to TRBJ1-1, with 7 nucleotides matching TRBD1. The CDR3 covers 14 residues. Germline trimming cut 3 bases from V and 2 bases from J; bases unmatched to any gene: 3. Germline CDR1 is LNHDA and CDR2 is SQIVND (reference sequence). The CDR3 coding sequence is TGTGCCAGTAGTATCTGGGACAGCAACACTGAAGCTTTCTTT. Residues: CASSIWDSNTEAFF.

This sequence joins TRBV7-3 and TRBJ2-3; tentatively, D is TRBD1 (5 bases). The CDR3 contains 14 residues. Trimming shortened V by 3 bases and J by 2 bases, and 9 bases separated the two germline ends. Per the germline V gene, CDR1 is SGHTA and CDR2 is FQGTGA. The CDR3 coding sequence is TGTGCCAGCAGCTTTCAGGGTAACACAGATACGCAGTATTTT. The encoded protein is CASSFQGNTDTQYF.

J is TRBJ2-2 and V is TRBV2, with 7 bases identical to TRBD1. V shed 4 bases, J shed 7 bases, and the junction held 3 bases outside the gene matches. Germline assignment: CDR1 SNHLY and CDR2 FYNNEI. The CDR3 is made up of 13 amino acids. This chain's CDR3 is CASSGQGFGELFF. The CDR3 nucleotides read TGTGCCAGCAGTGGACAGGGTTTCGGGGAGCTGTTTTTT.

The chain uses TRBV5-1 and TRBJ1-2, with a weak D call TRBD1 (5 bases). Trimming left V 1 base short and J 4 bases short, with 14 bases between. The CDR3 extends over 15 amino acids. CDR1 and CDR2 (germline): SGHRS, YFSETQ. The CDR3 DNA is TGCGCCAGCAGCTTGAATCCAGGGACTGCCTATGGCTACACCTTC. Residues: CASSLNPGTAYGYTF.

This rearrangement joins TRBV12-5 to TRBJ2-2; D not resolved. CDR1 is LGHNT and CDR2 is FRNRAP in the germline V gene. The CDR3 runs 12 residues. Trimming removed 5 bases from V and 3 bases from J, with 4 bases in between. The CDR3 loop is CASGPDTGELFF. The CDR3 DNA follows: TGTGCTAGTGGTCCTGACACCGGGGAGCTGTTTTTT.

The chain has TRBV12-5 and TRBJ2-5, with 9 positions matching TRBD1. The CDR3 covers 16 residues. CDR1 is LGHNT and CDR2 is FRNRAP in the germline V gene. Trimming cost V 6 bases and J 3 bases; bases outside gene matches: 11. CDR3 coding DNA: TGTGCTAGTGGCCCTAAGGGACAGGGAGACAAAGAGACCCAGTACTTC. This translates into CASGPKGQGDKETQYF.

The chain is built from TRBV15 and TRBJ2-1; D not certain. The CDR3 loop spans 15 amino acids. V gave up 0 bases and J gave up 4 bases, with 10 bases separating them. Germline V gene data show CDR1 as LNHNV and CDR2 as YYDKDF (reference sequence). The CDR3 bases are TGTGCCACCAGCAGAGATCAGGAACCATACAATGAGCAGTTCTTC. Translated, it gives CATSRDQEPYNEQFF.

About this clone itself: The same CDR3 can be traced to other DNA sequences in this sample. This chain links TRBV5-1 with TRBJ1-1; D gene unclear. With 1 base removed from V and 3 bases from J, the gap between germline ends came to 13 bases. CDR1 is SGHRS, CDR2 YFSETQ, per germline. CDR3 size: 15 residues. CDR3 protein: CASSLSGMRDTEAFF. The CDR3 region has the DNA TGCGCCAGCAGCTTGAGTGGTATGCGTGACACTGAAGCTTTCTTT.

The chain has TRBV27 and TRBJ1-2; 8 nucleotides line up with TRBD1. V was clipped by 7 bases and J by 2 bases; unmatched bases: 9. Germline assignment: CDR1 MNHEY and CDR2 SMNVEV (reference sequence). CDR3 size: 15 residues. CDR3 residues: CASTPRTGINYGYTF. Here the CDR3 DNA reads TGTGCCAGCACCCCACGGACAGGGATCAACTATGGCTACACCTTC.

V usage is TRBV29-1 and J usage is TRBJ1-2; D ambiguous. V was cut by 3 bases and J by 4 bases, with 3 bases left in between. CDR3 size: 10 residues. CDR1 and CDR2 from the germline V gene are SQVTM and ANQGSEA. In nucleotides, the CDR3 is TGCAGCGTTGACAGCTATGGCTACACCTTC. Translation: CSVDSYGYTF.

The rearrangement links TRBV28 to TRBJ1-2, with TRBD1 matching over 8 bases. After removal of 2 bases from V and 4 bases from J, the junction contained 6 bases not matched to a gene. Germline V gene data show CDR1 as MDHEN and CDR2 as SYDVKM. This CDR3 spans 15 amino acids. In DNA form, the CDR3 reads TGTGCCAGCAGTTTACTGGACAGGGACGGCTATGGCTACACCTTC. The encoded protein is CASSLLDRDGYGYTF.

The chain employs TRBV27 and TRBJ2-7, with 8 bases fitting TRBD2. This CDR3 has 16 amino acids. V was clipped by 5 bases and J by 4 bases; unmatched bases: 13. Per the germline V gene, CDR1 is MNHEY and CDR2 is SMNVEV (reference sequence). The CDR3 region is CASSPFVAGSKYEQYF. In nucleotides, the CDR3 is TGTGCCAGCAGTCCCTTTGTAGCGGGGAGTAAATACGAGCAGTACTTC.

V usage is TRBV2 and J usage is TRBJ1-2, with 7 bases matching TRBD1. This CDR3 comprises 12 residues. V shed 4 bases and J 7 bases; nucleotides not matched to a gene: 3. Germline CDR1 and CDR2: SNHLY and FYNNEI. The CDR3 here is CASSGGTVGYTF. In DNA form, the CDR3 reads TGTGCCAGCAGTGGGGGGACAGTTGGCTACACCTTC. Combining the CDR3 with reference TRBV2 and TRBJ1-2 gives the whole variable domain EPEVTQTPSHQVTQMGQEVILRCVPISNHLYFYWYRQILGQKVEFLVSFYNNEISEKSEIFDDQFSVERPDGSNFTLKIRSTKLEDSAMYFCASSGGTVGYTFGSGTRLTVV.

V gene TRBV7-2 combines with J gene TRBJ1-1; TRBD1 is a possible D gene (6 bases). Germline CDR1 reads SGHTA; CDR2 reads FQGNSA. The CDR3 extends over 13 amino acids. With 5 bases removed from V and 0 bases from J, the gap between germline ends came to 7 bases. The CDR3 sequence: CASSRDMNTEAFF. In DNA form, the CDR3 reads TGTGCCAGCAGCCGGGACATGAACACTGAAGCTTTCTTT. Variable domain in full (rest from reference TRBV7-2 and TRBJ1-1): GAGVSQSPSNKVTEKGKDVELRCDPISGHTALYWYRQSLGQGLEFLIYFQGNSAPDKSGLPSDRFSAERTGGSVSTLTIQRTQQEDSAVYLCASSRDMNTEAFFGQGTRLTVV.

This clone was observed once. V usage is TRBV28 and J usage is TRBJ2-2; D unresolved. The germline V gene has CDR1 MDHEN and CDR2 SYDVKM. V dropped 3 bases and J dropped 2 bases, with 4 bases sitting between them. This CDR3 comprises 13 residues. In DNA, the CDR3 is TGTGCCAGCAGTTTTCCAAACACCGGGGAGCTGTTTTTT. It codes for CASSFPNTGELFF.

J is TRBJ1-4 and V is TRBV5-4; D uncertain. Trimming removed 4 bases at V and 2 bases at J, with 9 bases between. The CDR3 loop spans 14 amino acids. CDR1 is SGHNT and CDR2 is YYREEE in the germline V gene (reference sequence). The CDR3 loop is CASSRRETNEKLFF. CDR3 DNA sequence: TGTGCCAGCAGCCGGAGGGAGACTAATGAAAAACTGTTTTTT. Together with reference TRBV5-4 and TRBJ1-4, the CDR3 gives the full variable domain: ETGVTQSPTHLIKTRGQQVTLRCSSQSGHNTVSWYQQALGQGPQFIFQYYREEENGRGNFPPRFSGLQFPNYSSELNVNALELDDSALYLCASSRRETNEKLFFGSGTQLSVL.

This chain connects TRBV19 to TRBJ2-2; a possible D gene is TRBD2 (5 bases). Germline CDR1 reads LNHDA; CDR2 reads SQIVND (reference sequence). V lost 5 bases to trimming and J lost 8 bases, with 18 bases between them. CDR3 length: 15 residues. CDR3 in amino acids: CASSPSWTASGELFF. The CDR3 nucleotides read TGTGCCAGTAGTCCATCATGGACTGCATCGGGGGAGCTGTTTTTT.

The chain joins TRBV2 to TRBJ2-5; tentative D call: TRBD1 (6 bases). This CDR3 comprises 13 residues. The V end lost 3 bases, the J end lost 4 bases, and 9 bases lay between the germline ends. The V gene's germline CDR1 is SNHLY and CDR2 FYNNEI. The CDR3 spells CASSDIGGETQYF. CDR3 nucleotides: TGTGCCAGCAGTGATATAGGGGGAGAGACCCAGTACTTC.

The CDR3 nucleotides are TGTGCCAGCAGCGTTTGGGACAGGGACCACGAGCAGTACTTC. It translates to CASSVWDRDHEQYF. The chain links TRBV9 to TRBJ2-7; TRBD1 matches at 9 bases. The V and J ends lost 2 bases and 5 bases, in that order; junction bases with no gene match: 5. Germline V CDR1 and CDR2: SGDLS, YYNGEE. CDR3 size: 14 residues.

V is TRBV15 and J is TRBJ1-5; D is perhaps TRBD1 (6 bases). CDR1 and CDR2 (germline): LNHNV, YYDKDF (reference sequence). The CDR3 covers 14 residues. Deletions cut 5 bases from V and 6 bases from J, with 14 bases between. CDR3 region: CATSPAGAGQPQHF. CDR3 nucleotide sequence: TGTGCCACCAGCCCAGCGGGGGCAGGTCAGCCCCAGCATTTT.